These T cell receptor beta chains were read from a single sample in a study of T cells in Graves' hyperthyroidism and ophthalmopathy. TCRdb re-analysed the multiplex PCR reads in MiXCR, keeping a single row per CDR3 protein. Of nearly 600,000 distinct CDR3 sequences detected, 12% to 15% appear once; the ten largest clones hold roughly 7%. Source material: blood. These receptors came from a woman aged 18-35 years with Graves' ophthalmopathy. CDR3s include the opening cysteine and the closing phenylalanine or tryptophan. The order of the fields is D gene, clone size, J gene, V gene, CDR3 protein, CDR3 DNA. D genes are given only for firm matches. Only part of the rows carry a size: once, few, many, or a class if the clone is expanded.

d_gene: -; abundance: many; j_gene: TRBJ1-1; v_gene: TRBV7-2; CDR3aa: CASSPPDRQSTEAFF; CDR3nt: TGTGCCAGCAGCCCTCCGGACAGACAGAGCACTGAAGCTTTCTTT
d_gene: -; abundance: few; j_gene: TRBJ2-3; v_gene: TRBV7-9; CDR3aa: CASSPGVAGTDTQYF; CDR3nt: TGTGCCAGCAGCCCAGGAGTCGCTGGCACAGATACGCAGTATTTT
d_gene: TRBD1; abundance: many; j_gene: TRBJ1-4; v_gene: TRBV5-1; CDR3aa: CASSLTRDRAEKLFF; CDR3nt: TGCGCCAGCAGCTTGACAAGGGACAGGGCTGAAAAACTGTTTTTT
d_gene: -; abundance: many; j_gene: TRBJ2-3; v_gene: TRBV27; CDR3aa: CASSLWKASTDTQYF; CDR3nt: TGTGCCAGCAGTCTCTGGAAGGCTAGCACAGATACGCAGTATTTT
d_gene: -; abundance: many; j_gene: TRBJ2-3; v_gene: TRBV5-1; CDR3aa: CASSLSGSTADTQYF; CDR3nt: TGCGCCAGCAGCTTGTCGGGGTCGACGGCAGATACGCAGTATTTT
d_gene: -; abundance: -; j_gene: TRBJ2-3; v_gene: TRBV6-1; CDR3aa: CASTQRRLGATDTQYF; CDR3nt: TGTGCCAGCACCCAGCGGCGTCTAGGGGCAACAGATACGCAGTATTTT
d_gene: -; abundance: -; j_gene: TRBJ2-5; v_gene: TRBV11-3; CDR3aa: CASSPNGGETQYF; CDR3nt: TGTGCCAGCAGCCCAAATGGGGGAGAGACCCAGTACTTC
d_gene: TRBD1; abundance: many; j_gene: TRBJ2-7; v_gene: TRBV6-2/TRBV6-3; CDR3aa: CASSQWDRGGSYEQYF; CDR3nt: TGTGCCAGCAGTCAATGGGACAGGGGCGGCTCCTACGAGCAGTACTTC
d_gene: TRBD1; abundance: few; j_gene: TRBJ2-2; v_gene: TRBV9; CDR3aa: CASSVGDRAGELFF; CDR3nt: TGTGCCAGCAGCGTAGGGGACAGAGCCGGGGAGCTGTTTTTT
d_gene: -; abundance: -; j_gene: TRBJ2-1; v_gene: TRBV4-3; CDR3aa: CASRATHSLGGNEQFF; CDR3nt: TGCGCCAGCAGGGCCACGCATTCACTAGGCGGCAATGAGCAGTTCTTC
d_gene: -; abundance: few; j_gene: TRBJ2-1; v_gene: TRBV6-5; CDR3aa: CASSVSIINEQFF; CDR3nt: TGTGCCAGCAGTGTTTCAATAATCAATGAGCAGTTCTTC
d_gene: -; abundance: few; j_gene: TRBJ1-1; v_gene: TRBV4-1; CDR3aa: CASSQGDGSQTEAFF; CDR3nt: TGCGCCAGCAGCCAAGGGGACGGTAGCCAAACTGAAGCTTTCTTT
d_gene: TRBD1; abundance: few; j_gene: TRBJ2-6; v_gene: TRBV12-3/TRBV12-4; CDR3aa: CASSLVQGDGANVLTF; CDR3nt: TGTGCCAGCAGTCTAGTCCAGGGGGATGGGGCCAACGTCCTGACTTTC
d_gene: -; abundance: few; j_gene: TRBJ1-3; v_gene: TRBV20-1; CDR3aa: CSARDLDGLSGNTIYF; CDR3nt: TGCAGTGCTAGAGATCTGGATGGCCTCTCTGGAAACACCATATATTTT
d_gene: TRBD1; abundance: many; j_gene: TRBJ1-2; v_gene: TRBV29-1; CDR3aa: CSVAGTGLRVVYGYTF; CDR3nt: TGCAGCGTTGCCGGGACAGGGTTAAGGGTAGTCTATGGCTACACCTTC
d_gene: TRBD1; abundance: -; j_gene: TRBJ1-2; v_gene: TRBV28; CDR3aa: CASRLGTGGEGYTF; CDR3nt: TGTGCCAGCAGGCTGGGGACAGGGGGTGAAGGCTACACCTTC
d_gene: -; abundance: many; j_gene: TRBJ2-1; v_gene: TRBV6-1; CDR3aa: CASSEMAGRYQFF; CDR3nt: TGTGCCAGCAGTGAAATGGCGGGGCGGTACCAGTTCTTC
d_gene: TRBD1; abundance: many; j_gene: TRBJ1-2; v_gene: TRBV6-1; CDR3aa: CASSPDRGYGYTF; CDR3nt: TGTGCCAGCAGCCCCGACAGGGGCTATGGCTACACCTTC
d_gene: TRBD1; abundance: few; j_gene: TRBJ2-5; v_gene: TRBV9; CDR3aa: CASSVDGQGRETQYF; CDR3nt: TGTGCCAGCAGCGTAGACGGACAGGGTAGGGAGACCCAGTACTTC
d_gene: -; abundance: few; j_gene: TRBJ2-7; v_gene: TRBV7-9; CDR3aa: CASSLGSTGHLILYEQYF; CDR3nt: TGTGCCAGCAGCTTAGGTTCGACGGGACATCTTATCTTATACGAGCAGTACTTC
d_gene: -; abundance: many; j_gene: TRBJ2-3; v_gene: TRBV2; CDR3aa: CASTLNLAASTDTQYF; CDR3nt: TGTGCCAGCACGCTAAATCTAGCAGCTAGCACAGATACGCAGTATTTT
d_gene: TRBD2; abundance: many; j_gene: TRBJ2-1; v_gene: TRBV7-9; CDR3aa: CAGRVAGARNEQFF; CDR3nt: TGTGCCGGAAGGGTAGCGGGAGCAAGGAATGAGCAGTTCTTC
d_gene: TRBD1; abundance: many; j_gene: TRBJ2-5; v_gene: TRBV7-2; CDR3aa: CASSWQRDRGQETQYF; CDR3nt: TGTGCCAGCAGCTGGCAACGGGACAGGGGCCAAGAGACCCAGTACTTC
d_gene: -; abundance: -; j_gene: TRBJ2-7; v_gene: TRBV7-9; CDR3aa: CASSLVRLSPTYEQYF; CDR3nt: TGTGCCAGCAGCTTAGTCCGACTCAGCCCCACCTACGAGCAGTACTTC
d_gene: TRBD1; abundance: many; j_gene: TRBJ2-5; v_gene: TRBV12-3/TRBV12-4; CDR3aa: CASSSTGGQETQYF; CDR3nt: TGTGCCAGCAGTTCGACAGGGGGACAAGAGACCCAGTACTTC
d_gene: -; abundance: -; j_gene: TRBJ1-1; v_gene: TRBV10-2; CDR3aa: CASSGDPVDTEAFF; CDR3nt: TGCGCCAGCAGTGGGGACCCGGTGGACACTGAAGCTTTCTTT
d_gene: TRBD1; abundance: -; j_gene: TRBJ2-7; v_gene: TRBV19; CDR3aa: CASSISSGTGSYEQYF; CDR3nt: TGTGCCAGTAGTATCTCCTCCGGGACAGGGTCCTACGAGCAGTACTTC
d_gene: -; abundance: few; j_gene: TRBJ2-6; v_gene: TRBV6-2/TRBV6-3; CDR3aa: CASRLVTGANVLTF; CDR3nt: TGTGCCAGCAGATTGGTAACTGGGGCCAACGTCCTGACTTTC
d_gene: -; abundance: few; j_gene: TRBJ1-1; v_gene: TRBV18; CDR3aa: CASSVGRLNTEAFF; CDR3nt: TGTGCCAGCTCAGTCGGACGGCTGAACACTGAAGCTTTCTTT
d_gene: -; abundance: many; j_gene: TRBJ1-1; v_gene: TRBV3-1; CDR3aa: CASSLGDAEAFF; CDR3nt: TGTGCCAGCAGCTTAGGGGATGCTGAAGCTTTCTTT
d_gene: TRBD2; abundance: many; j_gene: TRBJ2-2; v_gene: TRBV28; CDR3aa: CASSLWPGLAGSAPNTGELFF; CDR3nt: TGTGCCAGCAGTTTATGGCCGGGACTAGCGGGATCCGCACCGAACACCGGGGAGCTGTTTTTT
d_gene: -; abundance: once; j_gene: TRBJ1-1; v_gene: TRBV15; CDR3aa: CATSRNLAEAFF; CDR3nt: TGTGCCACCAGCAGAAATTTGGCTGAAGCTTTCTTT
d_gene: TRBD2; abundance: few; j_gene: TRBJ2-3; v_gene: TRBV20-1; CDR3aa: CSAKGTSGPDTQYF; CDR3nt: TGCAGTGCAAAAGGGACTAGCGGGCCAGATACGCAGTATTTT
d_gene: TRBD1; abundance: many; j_gene: TRBJ1-1; v_gene: TRBV13; CDR3aa: CASSSHRTGGNTEAFF; CDR3nt: TGTGCCAGCAGCTCCCACAGGACAGGGGGGAACACTGAAGCTTTCTTT
d_gene: TRBD1; abundance: many; j_gene: TRBJ2-7; v_gene: TRBV28; CDR3aa: CASGSGQGVPCEQYF; CDR3nt: TGTGCCAGCGGTAGTGGACAGGGTGTACCCTGCGAGCAGTACTTC
d_gene: -; abundance: many; j_gene: TRBJ2-2; v_gene: TRBV7-3; CDR3aa: CASSLGRHGGTGELFF; CDR3nt: TGTGCCAGCAGCTTAGGGAGACACGGAGGGACCGGGGAGCTGTTTTTT
d_gene: -; abundance: -; j_gene: TRBJ2-1; v_gene: TRBV20-1; CDR3aa: CSASRGEDTYNEQFF; CDR3nt: TGCAGTGCTAGCCGTGGGGAGGACACGTACAATGAGCAGTTCTTC
d_gene: TRBD2; abundance: few; j_gene: TRBJ2-7; v_gene: TRBV10-3; CDR3aa: CAISRREGRSYEQYF; CDR3nt: TGTGCCATCAGCCGCCGGGAGGGCCGATCCTACGAGCAGTACTTC
d_gene: TRBD2; abundance: many; j_gene: TRBJ2-1; v_gene: TRBV7-3; CDR3aa: CASSRGLAGVDEQFF; CDR3nt: TGTGCCAGCAGCAGAGGACTAGCGGGAGTAGATGAGCAGTTCTTC
d_gene: TRBD2; abundance: -; j_gene: TRBJ2-1; v_gene: TRBV11-1; CDR3aa: CASSLGGVSYNEQFF; CDR3nt: TGTGCCAGCAGCCTCGGGGGGGTCTCCTACAATGAGCAGTTCTTC
d_gene: -; abundance: -; j_gene: TRBJ2-1; v_gene: TRBV7-9; CDR3aa: CASSRKINEQFF; CDR3nt: TGTGCCAGCAGCCGTAAAATTAATGAGCAGTTCTTC
d_gene: -; abundance: many; j_gene: TRBJ2-7; v_gene: TRBV18; CDR3aa: CASSASTGPYEQYF; CDR3nt: TGTGCCAGCTCAGCTTCCACGGGACCCTACGAGCAGTACTTC
d_gene: -; abundance: -; j_gene: TRBJ1-4; v_gene: TRBV7-9; CDR3aa: CASSARDRQGEKLFF; CDR3nt: TGTGCCAGCAGCGCCCGGGACCGACAAGGTGAAAAACTGTTTTTT
d_gene: -; abundance: many; j_gene: TRBJ1-2; v_gene: TRBV12-3/TRBV12-4; CDR3aa: CASSPVGQWGYTF; CDR3nt: TGTGCCAGCAGTCCCGTGGGTCAATGGGGCTACACCTTC
d_gene: -; abundance: many; j_gene: TRBJ2-6; v_gene: TRBV7-2; CDR3aa: CASSPSGRSGANVLTF; CDR3nt: TGTGCCAGCAGCCCAAGTGGGAGGTCTGGGGCCAACGTCCTGACTTTC
d_gene: -; abundance: few; j_gene: TRBJ1-3; v_gene: TRBV7-2; CDR3aa: CASSFRTSGNTIYF; CDR3nt: TGTGCCAGCAGCTTTAGGACCTCTGGAAACACCATATATTTT
d_gene: TRBD1; abundance: -; j_gene: TRBJ1-5; v_gene: TRBV12-3/TRBV12-4; CDR3aa: CASNQGVIGNQPQHF; CDR3nt: TGTGCCAGCAACCAGGGGGTAATAGGCAATCAGCCCCAGCATTTT
d_gene: -; abundance: -; j_gene: TRBJ2-1; v_gene: TRBV29-1; CDR3aa: CSVEAPPGVWNEQFF; CDR3nt: TGCAGCGTTGAAGCGCCCCCCGGGGTCTGGAATGAGCAGTTCTTC
d_gene: -; abundance: many; j_gene: TRBJ2-3; v_gene: TRBV28; CDR3aa: CASSWAGKSIDTQYF; CDR3nt: TGTGCCAGCAGTTGGGCAGGGAAAAGCATAGATACGCAGTATTTT
d_gene: TRBD1; abundance: few; j_gene: TRBJ1-6; v_gene: TRBV19; CDR3aa: CASTYSGTGVNSPLHF; CDR3nt: TGTGCCAGTACCTACTCCGGGACAGGGGTTAATTCACCCCTCCACTTT
d_gene: TRBD2; abundance: -; j_gene: TRBJ2-7; v_gene: TRBV20-1; CDR3aa: CSAPQRGSYEQYF; CDR3nt: TGCAGTGCCCCACAGCGGGGGTCCTACGAGCAGTACTTC
d_gene: TRBD2; abundance: many; j_gene: TRBJ2-1; v_gene: TRBV6-2/TRBV6-3; CDR3aa: CASSPHGTSGRNEQFF; CDR3nt: TGTGCCAGCAGCCCACATGGGACTAGCGGGAGGAATGAGCAGTTCTTC
d_gene: TRBD1; abundance: many; j_gene: TRBJ1-1; v_gene: TRBV7-9; CDR3aa: CASRTSRDRGLVTEAFF; CDR3nt: TGTGCCAGCAGGACCTCTAGGGACAGGGGGCTAGTTACTGAAGCTTTCTTT